The clone carrying this TCR beta chain has more than one count but fewer than ten. No antigen is known for it. V shed 2 bases, J shed 9 bases, and the junction held 2 bases outside the gene matches. The CDR3 runs to 14 residues. Germline CDR1 MNHEY, CDR2 SVGEGT. TCRdb re-called the reads with MiXCR, one entry per CDR3 protein. The sample consists of some 940,000 distinct CDR3 sequences, around 30% of them appearing once. This entry belongs to a study of T cell repertoires in cytomegalovirus infection. The V gene is TRBV6-2 or TRBV6-3, the J gene TRBJ1-6, with 9 bases aligning to TRBD1. The source material was cultured CD8+ T cells from PBMCs, sampled from culture after CMV antigen stimulation. The TCR comes from a human donor in good health (CMV status not recorded). Some clones in this sample may be carry-over from other donors' samples. The CDR3 reads CASSYGTGSSPLHF. The CDR3 DNA follows: TGTGCCAGCAGTTACGGGACAGGGAGTTCACCCCTCCACTTT.